The 24 T cell receptor beta chains below come from one sample, sequenced in a study of T cell responses to AZD1222 COVID-19 vaccine. The protocol was immunoSEQ multiplex PCR, while the TCRdb copy is restricted to in-frame clones and leaves out a portion. Seen here are around 140,000 clones, 80% to 95% observed once, and the top ten hold around 1.7%. The sequencing here drew on peripheral blood, taken on day 0 of AZD1222 vaccination. These receptors were obtained from an adult in good health.

The rearrangement links TRBV27 to TRBJ2-1; the match to TRBD2 covers 7 bases. Trimming cost V 2 bases and J 1 base; bases outside gene matches: 5. This CDR3 contains 16 residues. Germline CDR1 is MNHEY and CDR2 is SMNVEV (reference sequence). The CDR3 loop is CASSLMEGLSYNEQFF. Here the CDR3 DNA reads TGTGCCAGCAGTTTAATGGAGGGACTATCCTACAATGAGCAGTTCTTC.

The V call is TRBV19, the J call TRBJ2-4, with D maybe TRBD1 (6 bases). Germline V lookup: CDR1 LNHDA, CDR2 SQIVND (reference sequence). V lost 3 bases and J lost 6, with 18 bases in between. The CDR3 is 16 amino acids. The CDR3 sequence is CASSIHGGRGRNIQYF. CDR3 coding DNA: TGTGCCAGTAGTATCCATGGGGGCAGGGGTCGAAACATTCAGTACTTC. The full variable domain, rest sourced from reference TRBV19 and TRBJ2-4, is DGGITQSPKYLFRKEGQNVTLSCEQNLNHDAMYWYRQDPGQGLRLIYYSQIVNDFQKGDIAEGYSVSREKKESFPLTVTSAQKNPTAFYLCASSIHGGRGRNIQYFGAGTRLSVL.

This chain connects TRBV3-1 (or the pseudogene TRBV3-2) to TRBJ1-2, with 10 positions matching TRBD1. The CDR3 consists of 12 residues. Germline V gene data show CDR1 as LGHDT and CDR2 as YNNKEL (reference sequence). Trimming removed 7 bases from V and 7 bases from J; junction bases left unmatched: 3. In DNA form, the CDR3 reads TGTGCCAGCACCCGACAGGGGGCTGGCTACACCTTC. This encodes CASTRQGAGYTF.

The chain joins TRBV12-3 or TRBV12-4 to TRBJ1-1, with D possibly TRBD1 on 6 matching bases. The CDR3 loop spans 13 amino acids. With 8 bases removed from V and 0 bases from J, the gap between germline ends came to 10 bases. The CDR3 DNA reads as TGTGCCAGCCAGGGGCCAATGAACACTGAAGCTTTCTTT. Protein: CASQGPMNTEAFF.

The V call is TRBV19, the J call TRBJ1-6, with D possibly TRBD1 on 5 matching bases. Germline V gene sequence: CDR1 LNHDA, CDR2 SQIVND (reference sequence). This CDR3 is built from 14 residues. Deletions cut 6 bases from V and 10 bases from J, with 16 bases between. The chain's CDR3 is CASRTPGQKSPLHF. CDR3 nucleotide sequence: TGTGCCAGTAGGACCCCCGGACAAAAATCACCCCTCCACTTT.

This clone was observed a single time. The genes are TRBV30 and TRBJ2-7; TRBD1 matches 9 bases. The J segment lost 5 bases and the V segment lost 3 bases, leaving 11 bases of the junction unmatched. Germline V gene sequence: CDR1 GTSNPN, CDR2 SVGIG (reference sequence). The CDR3 spans 15 residues. This chain's CDR3 is CAWRIPGQGYHEQYF. The CDR3 DNA reads TGTGCCTGGAGGATTCCGGGACAGGGATACCACGAGCAGTACTTC.

The CDR3 DNA follows: TGTGCCAGCAGCGTAGGACTAGGTGAGGGAGAGCAGTACTTC. It codes for CASSVGLGEGEQYF. The chain recombines TRBV9 with TRBJ2-7, with D possibly matching TRBD2 (6 bases). The CDR3 runs to 14 residues. V lost 0 bases and J lost 7, with 14 bases in between. Germline values: CDR1 SGDLS, CDR2 YYNGEE.

The chain recombines TRBV4-1 with TRBJ1-3, with D unclear. Germline CDR1 reads MGHRA; CDR2 reads YSYEKL. The V end was cut by 3 bases, the J end by 0 bases, with 12 bases between. The CDR3 spans 16 residues. As DNA, the CDR3 is TGCGCCAGCAGCCATATGTCAGCGAGCTCTGGAAACACCATATATTTT. It yields the protein CASSHMSASSGNTIYF.

V gene TRBV10-3 combines with J gene TRBJ1-2, with D possibly being TRBD1 (6 bases). The germline CDR1 and CDR2 sequences are ENHRY and SYGVKD. V lost 6 bases, J lost 3 bases, and 14 bases lay in between. CDR3 size: 14 residues. Here the CDR3 reads CAIRTGMTDYGYTF. CDR3 coding DNA: TGTGCCATCAGGACAGGAATGACGGACTATGGCTACACCTTC.

This chain joins TRBV11-2 and TRBJ2-1; the match to TRBD2 covers 13 bases. This CDR3 is 18 amino acids long. CDR1 is SGHAT and CDR2 is FQNNGV in the germline V gene. J lost 6 bases, V lost 0 bases, and 8 bases had no gene match. The CDR3 DNA follows: TGTGCCAGCAGCTTAGACTTAGGACTAGCGGGAGTTAGCAATGAGCAGTTCTTC. Residues: CASSLDLGLAGVSNEQFF.

J is TRBJ1-5 and V is TRBV19; 7 nucleotides match TRBD1. The CDR3 runs 16 residues. Germline V gene lookup returns CDR1 LNHDA and CDR2 SQIVND (reference sequence). With V trimmed by 5 bases and J by 0 bases, 7 bases remained unmatched. CDR3 DNA sequence: TGTGCCAGTAGTCTGGCCAGGGGGACTAGCAATCAGCCCCAGCATTTT. Protein: CASSLARGTSNQPQHF.

This chain connects TRBV3-1 (or the pseudogene TRBV3-2) to TRBJ2-5; 10 bases fit TRBD1. Germline trimming cut 0 bases from V and 7 bases from J; bases unmatched to any gene: 8. CDR1 is LGHDT, CDR2 YNNKEL, per germline (reference sequence). The CDR3 totals 16 residues. The DNA for the CDR3 is TGTGCCAGCAGCCAAGATTCCAGGGACAGGGGATCGACCCAGTACTTC. Its translation: CASSQDSRDRGSTQYF.

The chain uses TRBV7-8 and TRBJ2-6; D is undetermined. V lost 4 bases to trimming and J lost 5 bases, with 18 bases between them. The CDR3 consists of 17 residues. CDR1 SGHVS and CDR2 FQNEAQ come from the germline V gene. The CDR3 DNA reads TGTGCCAGCAGCTCGGCGCGCCCACAAAGTCGGGCCAACGTCCTGACTTTC. As protein: CASSSARPQSRANVLTF.

This clone was picked up one time. The chain uses TRBV29-1 and TRBJ2-5; D tentatively fits TRBD1 or TRBD2 (5 bases each). Germline values: CDR1 SQVTM, CDR2 ANQGSEA. Trimming left V 4 bases short and J 4 bases short, with 7 bases between. This CDR3 has 11 amino acids. In DNA form, the CDR3 reads TGCAGCGTTGGGGACGGAGAGACCCAGTACTTC. Protein product: CSVGDGETQYF.

The chain joins TRBV11-2 to TRBJ2-5, with 9 bases fitting TRBD2. V shed 5 bases, J shed 5 bases, and the junction held 12 bases outside the gene matches. This CDR3 region has 16 residues. The V gene's germline CDR1 is SGHAT and CDR2 FQNNGV. This chain's CDR3 is CASSLRLAGVQETQYF. CDR3 DNA sequence: TGTGCCAGCAGCCTACGGTTAGCGGGAGTCCAGGAGACCCAGTACTTC.

This chain connects TRBV5-1 to TRBJ2-7; the match to TRBD2 covers 10 bases. Germline loops: CDR1 SGHRS, CDR2 YFSETQ. The CDR3 runs 13 residues. V lost 7 bases and J lost 6; bases outside the gene matches: 7. The CDR3 sequence is CASFLAGEGEQYF. CDR3 in DNA: TGCGCCAGCTTCCTAGCGGGAGAAGGCGAGCAGTACTTC.

This clone is a singleton in its sample. The V call is TRBV5-4, the J call TRBJ1-1; 7 bases are shared with TRBD1. The V segment lost 5 bases and the J segment 3 bases; nucleotides outside the gene matches: 4. Germline loops: CDR1 SGHNT, CDR2 YYREEE (reference sequence). The CDR3 has 13 residues. CDR3 protein: CASSIQGHTEAFF. DNA of the CDR3: TGTGCCAGCAGTATACAGGGGCACACTGAAGCTTTCTTT.

This chain connects TRBV27 to TRBJ1-2, with a possible D match to TRBD1 (6 bases). The CDR3 length is 13 residues. Germline V gene lookup returns CDR1 MNHEY and CDR2 SMNVEV (reference sequence). V gave up 0 bases and J gave up 9 bases, with 11 bases separating them. The CDR3 bases are TGTGCCAGCAGTTTATCGCCGGACAGACGCTACACCTTC. Its translation: CASSLSPDRRYTF.

The chain has TRBV9 and TRBJ2-3, with 7 bases matching TRBD1. Trimming cost V 0 bases and J 0 bases; bases outside gene matches: 1. The CDR3 extends over 15 amino acids. Germline CDR1 SGDLS, CDR2 YYNGEE. DNA of the CDR3: TGTGCCAGCAGCGTAGCAGGGGGAAGCACAGATACGCAGTATTTT. As protein: CASSVAGGSTDTQYF.

This sequence joins TRBV11-2 and TRBJ2-7, with TRBD2 identical over 9 bases. This CDR3 is built from 18 residues. Germline values: CDR1 SGHAT, CDR2 FQNNGV. Trimming at V came to 3 bases and at J to 2 bases, leaving 14 bases not matched to a gene. For the CDR3, the DNA is TGTGCCAGCAGCTTGGCCCCAAATAGCGGGAGAGACCCCTACGAGCAGTACTTC. Protein sequence: CASSLAPNSGRDPYEQYF.

V gene TRBV6-2 or TRBV6-3 combines with J gene TRBJ2-3, with a possible D match to TRBD2 (5 bases). Germline loops: CDR1 MNHEY, CDR2 SVGEGT. V lost 5 bases to trimming and J lost 4 bases, with 13 bases between them. This CDR3 spans 14 amino acids. The chain's CDR3 is CASSADSVADTQYF. DNA for the CDR3: TGTGCCAGCAGTGCGGACTCAGTGGCAGATACGCAGTATTTT.

The V and J genes are TRBV6-5 and TRBJ2-3; D is possibly TRBD1 or TRBD2 (5 bases each). The CDR3 spans 14 residues. Germline V gene data show CDR1 as MNHEY and CDR2 as SVGAGI. V lost 4 bases to trimming and J lost 2 bases, with 10 bases between them. CDR3 in amino acids: CASSSRDVTDTQYF. Written as DNA, the CDR3 is TGTGCCAGCAGTTCCCGGGACGTCACAGATACGCAGTATTTT.

The chain recombines TRBV5-1 with TRBJ2-3, with TRBD2 matching over 8 bases. Germline trimming cut 3 bases from V and 6 bases from J; bases unmatched to any gene: 12. CDR3 length equals 16 residues. Germline V gene data show CDR1 as SGHRS and CDR2 as YFSETQ. The CDR3 DNA is TGCGCCAGCAGCTCTGCCTTGACTAGCGAAAGGGATACGCAGTATTTT. Translated, it gives CASSSALTSERDTQYF.

V usage is TRBV7-7 and J usage is TRBJ1-3; D unresolved. Looked up from germline, CDR1 is SSHAT and CDR2 is FNYEAQ (reference sequence). V gave up 5 bases and J gave up 0 bases, with 8 bases separating them. CDR3 size: 14 residues. CDR3 bases: TGTGCCAGCAGCCCTCTGACCTCTGGAAACACCATATATTTT. Its translation: CASSPLTSGNTIYF.